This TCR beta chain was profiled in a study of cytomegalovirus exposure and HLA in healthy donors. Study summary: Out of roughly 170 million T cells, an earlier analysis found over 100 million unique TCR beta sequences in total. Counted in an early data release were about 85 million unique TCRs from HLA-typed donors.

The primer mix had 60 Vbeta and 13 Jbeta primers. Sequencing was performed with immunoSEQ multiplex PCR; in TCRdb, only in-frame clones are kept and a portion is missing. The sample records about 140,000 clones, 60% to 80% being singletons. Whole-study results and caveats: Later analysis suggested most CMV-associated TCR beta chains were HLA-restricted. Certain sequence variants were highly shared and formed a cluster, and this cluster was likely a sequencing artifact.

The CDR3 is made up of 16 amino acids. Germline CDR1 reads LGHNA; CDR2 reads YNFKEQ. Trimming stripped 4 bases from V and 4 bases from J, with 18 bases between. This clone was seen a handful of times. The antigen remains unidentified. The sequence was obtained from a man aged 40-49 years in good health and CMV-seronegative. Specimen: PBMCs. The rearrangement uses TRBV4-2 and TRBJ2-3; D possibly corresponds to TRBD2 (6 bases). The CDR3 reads CASSLLAGTQSDTQYF. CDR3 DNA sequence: TGTGCCAGCAGCCTATTGGCCGGGACTCAGTCAGATACGCAGTATTTT.